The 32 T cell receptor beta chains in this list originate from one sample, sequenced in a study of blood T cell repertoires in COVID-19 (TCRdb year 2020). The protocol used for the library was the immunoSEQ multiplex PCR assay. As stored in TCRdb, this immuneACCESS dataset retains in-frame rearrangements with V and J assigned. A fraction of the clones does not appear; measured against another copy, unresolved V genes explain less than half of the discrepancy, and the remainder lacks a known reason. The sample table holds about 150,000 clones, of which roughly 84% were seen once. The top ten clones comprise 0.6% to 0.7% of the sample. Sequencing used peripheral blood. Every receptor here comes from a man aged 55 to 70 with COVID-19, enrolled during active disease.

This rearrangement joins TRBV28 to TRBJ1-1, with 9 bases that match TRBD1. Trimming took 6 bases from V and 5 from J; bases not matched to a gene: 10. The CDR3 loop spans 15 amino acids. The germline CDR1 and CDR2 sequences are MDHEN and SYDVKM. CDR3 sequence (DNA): TGTGCCAGCAGGGATGGGACAGGGCAAAAGACTGAAGCTTTCTTT. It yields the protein CASRDGTGQKTEAFF.

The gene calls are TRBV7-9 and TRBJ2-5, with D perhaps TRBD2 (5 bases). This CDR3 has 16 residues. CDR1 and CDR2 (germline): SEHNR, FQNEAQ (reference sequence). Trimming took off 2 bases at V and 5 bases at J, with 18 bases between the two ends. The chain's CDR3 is CASSLPLGVGEETQYF. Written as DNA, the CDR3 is TGTGCCAGCAGCTTACCCCTTGGAGTTGGGGAGGAGACCCAGTACTTC.

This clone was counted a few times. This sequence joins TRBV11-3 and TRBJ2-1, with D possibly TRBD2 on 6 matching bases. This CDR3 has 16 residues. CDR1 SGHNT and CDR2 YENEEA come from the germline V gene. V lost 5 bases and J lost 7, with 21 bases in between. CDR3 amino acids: CASSPGVGSSVNEQFF. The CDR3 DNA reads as TGTGCCAGCAGCCCTGGGGTTGGGTCTAGCGTGAATGAGCAGTTCTTC. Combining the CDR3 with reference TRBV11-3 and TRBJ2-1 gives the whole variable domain EAGVVQSPRYKIIEKKQPVAFWCNPISGHNTLYWYLQNLGQGPELLIRYENEEAVDDSQLPKDRFSAERLKGVDSTLKIQPAELGDSAVYLCASSPGVGSSVNEQFFGPGTRLTVL.

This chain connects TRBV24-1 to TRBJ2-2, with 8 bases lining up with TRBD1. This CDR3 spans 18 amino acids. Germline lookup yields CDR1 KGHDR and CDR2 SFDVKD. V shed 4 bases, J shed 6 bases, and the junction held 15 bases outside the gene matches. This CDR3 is CATSDVNLRRQGPGELFF. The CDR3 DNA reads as TGTGCCACCAGTGACGTTAACCTTAGACGACAGGGGCCCGGGGAGCTGTTTTTT.

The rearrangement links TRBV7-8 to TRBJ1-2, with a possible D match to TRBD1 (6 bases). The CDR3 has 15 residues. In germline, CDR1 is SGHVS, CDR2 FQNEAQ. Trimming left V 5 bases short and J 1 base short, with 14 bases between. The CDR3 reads CASSGGNSLNYGYTF. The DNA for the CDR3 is TGTGCCAGCAGCGGGGGCAACAGCCTTAACTATGGCTACACCTTC.

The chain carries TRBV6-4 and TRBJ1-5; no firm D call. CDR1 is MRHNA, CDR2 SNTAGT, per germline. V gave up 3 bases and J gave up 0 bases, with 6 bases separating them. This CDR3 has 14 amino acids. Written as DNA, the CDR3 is TGTGCCAGCAGTGAACAGTATAGCAATCAGCCCCAGCATTTT. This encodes CASSEQYSNQPQHF.

For the CDR3, the DNA is TGTGCCAGCAGTACAGGGGTTTCACCCCTCCACTTT. Translated, it gives CASSTGVSPLHF. The chain is built from TRBV27 and TRBJ1-6; 7 bases map to TRBD1. The CDR3 covers 12 residues. CDR1 and CDR2 (germline): MNHEY, SMNVEV (reference sequence). With V trimmed by 5 bases and J by 9 bases, 1 base remained unmatched.

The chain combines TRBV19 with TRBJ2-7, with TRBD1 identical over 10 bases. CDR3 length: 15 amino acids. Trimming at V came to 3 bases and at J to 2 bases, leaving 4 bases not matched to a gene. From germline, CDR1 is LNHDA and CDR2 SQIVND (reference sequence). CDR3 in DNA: TGTGCCAGTAGTATTGGAGGGACAGGGGCCTACGAGCAGTACTTC. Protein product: CASSIGGTGAYEQYF. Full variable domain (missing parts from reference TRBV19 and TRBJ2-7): DGGITQSPKYLFRKEGQNVTLSCEQNLNHDAMYWYRQDPGQGLRLIYYSQIVNDFQKGDIAEGYSVSREKKESFPLTVTSAQKNPTAFYLCASSIGGTGAYEQYFGPGTRLTVT.

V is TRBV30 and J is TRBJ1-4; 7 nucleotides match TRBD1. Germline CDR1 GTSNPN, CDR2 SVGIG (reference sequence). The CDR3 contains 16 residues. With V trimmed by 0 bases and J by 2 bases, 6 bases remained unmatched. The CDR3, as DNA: TGTGCCTGGAGTGTATACGGCAGGGGGACTAATGAAAAACTGTTTTTT. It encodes CAWSVYGRGTNEKLFF.

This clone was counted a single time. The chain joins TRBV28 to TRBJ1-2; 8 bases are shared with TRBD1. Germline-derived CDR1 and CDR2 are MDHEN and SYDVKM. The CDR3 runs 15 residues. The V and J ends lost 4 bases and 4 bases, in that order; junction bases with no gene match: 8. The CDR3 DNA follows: TGTGCCAGCAGTTCCGGACAGGGACTTCCCTATGGCTACACCTTC. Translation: CASSSGQGLPYGYTF.

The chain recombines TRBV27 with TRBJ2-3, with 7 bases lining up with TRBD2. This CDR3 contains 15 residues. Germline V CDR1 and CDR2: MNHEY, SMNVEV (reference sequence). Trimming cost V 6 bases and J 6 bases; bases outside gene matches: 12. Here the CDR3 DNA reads TGTGCCAGCAGACGTAAGCGGGATCCCTGGGATACGCAGTATTTT. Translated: CASRRKRDPWDTQYF.

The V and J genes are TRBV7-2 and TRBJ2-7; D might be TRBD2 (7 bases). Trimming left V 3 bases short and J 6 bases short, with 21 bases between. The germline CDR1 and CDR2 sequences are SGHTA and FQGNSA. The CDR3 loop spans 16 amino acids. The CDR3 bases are TGTGCCAGCAGCTTTCCTCCTGGGGGCGGGGGTCGCGAGCAGTACTTC. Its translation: CASSFPPGGGGREQYF.

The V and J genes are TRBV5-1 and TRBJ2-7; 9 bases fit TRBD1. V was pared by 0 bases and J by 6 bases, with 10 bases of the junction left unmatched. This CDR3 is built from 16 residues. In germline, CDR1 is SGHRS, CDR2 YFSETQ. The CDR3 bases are TGCGCCAGCAGCTTGGAGGCCGGGACAGGGTTCGGCGAGCAGTACTTC. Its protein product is CASSLEAGTGFGEQYF. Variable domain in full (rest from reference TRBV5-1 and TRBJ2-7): KAGVTQTPRYLIKTRGQQVTLSCSPISGHRSVSWYQQTPGQGLQFLFEYFSETQRNKGNFPGRFSGRQFSNSRSEMNVSTLELGDSALYLCASSLEAGTGFGEQYFGPGTRLTVT.

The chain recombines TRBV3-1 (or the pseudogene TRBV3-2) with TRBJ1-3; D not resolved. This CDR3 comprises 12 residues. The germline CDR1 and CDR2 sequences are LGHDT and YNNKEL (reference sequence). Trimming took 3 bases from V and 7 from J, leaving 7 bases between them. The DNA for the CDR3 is TGTGCCAGCAGCCATCAGGTGAACACCATATATTTT. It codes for CASSHQVNTIYF.

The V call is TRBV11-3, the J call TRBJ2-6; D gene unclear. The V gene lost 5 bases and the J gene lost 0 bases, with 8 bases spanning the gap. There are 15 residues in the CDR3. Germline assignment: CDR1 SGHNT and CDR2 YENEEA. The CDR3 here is CASSGSSSGANVLTF. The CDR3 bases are TGTGCCAGCAGCGGTTCCAGCTCTGGGGCCAACGTCCTGACTTTC. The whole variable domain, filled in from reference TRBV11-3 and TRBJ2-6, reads EAGVVQSPRYKIIEKKQPVAFWCNPISGHNTLYWYLQNLGQGPELLIRYENEEAVDDSQLPKDRFSAERLKGVDSTLKIQPAELGDSAVYLCASSGSSSGANVLTFGAGSRLTVL.

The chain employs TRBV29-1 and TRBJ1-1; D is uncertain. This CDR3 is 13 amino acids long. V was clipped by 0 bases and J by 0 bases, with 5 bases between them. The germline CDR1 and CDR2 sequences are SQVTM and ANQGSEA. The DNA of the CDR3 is TGCAGCGTTGAAGACAGAATGAACACTGAAGCTTTCTTT. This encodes CSVEDRMNTEAFF.

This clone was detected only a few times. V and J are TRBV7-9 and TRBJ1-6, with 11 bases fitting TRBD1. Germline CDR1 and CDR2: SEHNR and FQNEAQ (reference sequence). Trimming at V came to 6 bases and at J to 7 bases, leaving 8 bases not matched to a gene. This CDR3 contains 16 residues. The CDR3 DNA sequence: TGTGCCAGCAGTTCGGGACAGGGGGAACAAAATTCACCCCTCCACTTT. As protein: CASSSGQGEQNSPLHF.

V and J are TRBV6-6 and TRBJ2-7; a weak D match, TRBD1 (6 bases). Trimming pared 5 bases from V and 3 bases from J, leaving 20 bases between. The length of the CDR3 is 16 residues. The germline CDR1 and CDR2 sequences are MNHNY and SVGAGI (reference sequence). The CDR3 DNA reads TGTGCCAGCAGTCTAACCGGGACATCGTCGGGCTACGAGCAGTACTTC. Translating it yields CASSLTGTSSGYEQYF.

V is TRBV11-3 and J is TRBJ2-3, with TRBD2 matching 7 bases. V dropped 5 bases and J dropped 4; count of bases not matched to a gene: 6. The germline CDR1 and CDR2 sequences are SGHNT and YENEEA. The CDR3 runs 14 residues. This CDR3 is CASSGGGTADTQYF. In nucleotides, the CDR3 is TGTGCCAGCAGCGGGGGGGGTACGGCAGATACGCAGTATTTT.

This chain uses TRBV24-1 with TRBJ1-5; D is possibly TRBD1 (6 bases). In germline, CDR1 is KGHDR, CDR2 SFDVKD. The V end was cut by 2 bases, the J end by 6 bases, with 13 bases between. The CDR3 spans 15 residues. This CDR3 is CATSDSNREGQPQHF. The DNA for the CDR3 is TGTGCCACCAGTGATTCGAACAGGGAAGGTCAGCCCCAGCATTTT.

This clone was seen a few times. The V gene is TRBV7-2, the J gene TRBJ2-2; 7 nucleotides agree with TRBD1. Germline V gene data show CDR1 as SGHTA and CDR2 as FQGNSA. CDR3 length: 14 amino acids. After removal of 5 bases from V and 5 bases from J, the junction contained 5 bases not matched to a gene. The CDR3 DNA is TGTGCCAGCAGCGCCACAGGGGTTACCGGGGAGCTGTTTTTT. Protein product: CASSATGVTGELFF.

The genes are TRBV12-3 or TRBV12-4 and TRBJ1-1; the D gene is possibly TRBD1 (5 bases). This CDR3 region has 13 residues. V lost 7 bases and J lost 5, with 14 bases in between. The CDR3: CASNGLGGTEAFF. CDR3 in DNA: TGTGCCAGCAACGGCCTCGGGGGGACTGAAGCTTTCTTT.

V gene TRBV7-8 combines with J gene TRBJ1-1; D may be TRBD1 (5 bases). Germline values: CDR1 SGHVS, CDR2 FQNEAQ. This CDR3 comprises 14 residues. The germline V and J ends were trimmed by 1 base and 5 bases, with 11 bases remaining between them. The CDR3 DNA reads TGTGCCAGCAGCTTAGTGGGGGGACGTACTGAAGCTTTCTTT. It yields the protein CASSLVGGRTEAFF.

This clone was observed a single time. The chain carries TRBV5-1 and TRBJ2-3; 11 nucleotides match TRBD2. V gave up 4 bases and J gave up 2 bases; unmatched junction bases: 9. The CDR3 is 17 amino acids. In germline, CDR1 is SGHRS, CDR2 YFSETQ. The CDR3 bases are TGCGCCAGCAGCCGCTCCGGGACTAGCGGACTCACAGATACGCAGTATTTT. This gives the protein CASSRSGTSGLTDTQYF.

The CDR3 DNA sequence: TGTGCCAGCAGCTTAGTAGAGGGACAGGGGACGGGAAACACCATATATTTT. This gives the protein CASSLVEGQGTGNTIYF. The V gene is TRBV7-2, the J gene TRBJ1-3; 10 bases agree with TRBD1. CDR1 is SGHTA, CDR2 FQGNSA, per germline. V lost 1 base and J lost 4; bases outside the gene matches: 7. The CDR3 runs 17 residues.

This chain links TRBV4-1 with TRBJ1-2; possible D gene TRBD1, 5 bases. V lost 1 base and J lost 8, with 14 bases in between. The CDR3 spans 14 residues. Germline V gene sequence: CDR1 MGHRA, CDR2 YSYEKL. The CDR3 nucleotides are TGCGCCAGCAGCCAAGTTCTCACCAGGGTGGGCTACACCTTC. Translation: CASSQVLTRVGYTF.

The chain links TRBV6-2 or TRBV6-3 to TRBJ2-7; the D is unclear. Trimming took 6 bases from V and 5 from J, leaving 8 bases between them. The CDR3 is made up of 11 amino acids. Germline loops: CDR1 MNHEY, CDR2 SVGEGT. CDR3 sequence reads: CASSRLDEQYF. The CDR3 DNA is TGTGCCAGCAGCCGCTTAGACGAGCAGTACTTC.

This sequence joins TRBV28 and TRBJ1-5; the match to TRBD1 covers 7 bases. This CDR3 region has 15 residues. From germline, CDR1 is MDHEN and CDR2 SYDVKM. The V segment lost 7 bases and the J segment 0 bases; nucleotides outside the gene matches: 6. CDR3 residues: CASNWGTDSNQPQHF. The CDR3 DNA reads TGTGCCAGCAATTGGGGGACAGATAGCAATCAGCCCCAGCATTTT. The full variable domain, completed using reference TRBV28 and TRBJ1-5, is DVKVTQSSRYLVKRTGEKVFLECVQDMDHENMFWYRQDPGLGLRLIYFSYDVKMKEKGDIPEGYSVSREKKERFSLILESASTNQTSMYLCASNWGTDSNQPQHFGDGTRLSIL.

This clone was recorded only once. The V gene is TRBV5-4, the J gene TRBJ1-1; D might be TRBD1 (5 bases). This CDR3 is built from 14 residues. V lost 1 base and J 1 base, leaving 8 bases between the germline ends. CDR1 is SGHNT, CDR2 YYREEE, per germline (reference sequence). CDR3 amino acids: CASSLPGRNTEAFF. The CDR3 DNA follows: TGTGCCAGCAGCTTGCCAGGGCGGAACACTGAAGCTTTCTTT.

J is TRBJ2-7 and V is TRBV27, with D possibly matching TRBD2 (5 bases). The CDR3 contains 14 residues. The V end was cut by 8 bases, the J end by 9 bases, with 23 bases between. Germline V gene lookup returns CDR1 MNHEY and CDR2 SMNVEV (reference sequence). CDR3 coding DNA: TGTGCCAGCCAGGATAGGACTGCTCGGTATGCGCAGTACTTC. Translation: CASQDRTARYAQYF.

The DNA of the CDR3 is TGTGCCAGCAGTGATGAGGCAGTTGCCCAGCATTTT. Amino acids: CASSDEAVAQHF. The V and J genes are TRBV2 and TRBJ1-5, with D unclear. V was shortened by 3 bases and J by 11 bases, with 11 bases between the two germline ends. Germline V CDR1 and CDR2: SNHLY, FYNNEI. The CDR3 runs 12 residues.

CDR3 DNA sequence: TGTGCCAGCTCACCAAGGACAAGCAATGAAAAACTGTTTTTT. Translation: CASSPRTSNEKLFF. This rearrangement joins TRBV18 to TRBJ1-4; possible D gene TRBD1, 5 bases. The CDR3 spans 14 residues. V was cut by 2 bases and J by 5 bases, with 9 bases left in between. Germline assignment: CDR1 KGHSH and CDR2 LQKENI.